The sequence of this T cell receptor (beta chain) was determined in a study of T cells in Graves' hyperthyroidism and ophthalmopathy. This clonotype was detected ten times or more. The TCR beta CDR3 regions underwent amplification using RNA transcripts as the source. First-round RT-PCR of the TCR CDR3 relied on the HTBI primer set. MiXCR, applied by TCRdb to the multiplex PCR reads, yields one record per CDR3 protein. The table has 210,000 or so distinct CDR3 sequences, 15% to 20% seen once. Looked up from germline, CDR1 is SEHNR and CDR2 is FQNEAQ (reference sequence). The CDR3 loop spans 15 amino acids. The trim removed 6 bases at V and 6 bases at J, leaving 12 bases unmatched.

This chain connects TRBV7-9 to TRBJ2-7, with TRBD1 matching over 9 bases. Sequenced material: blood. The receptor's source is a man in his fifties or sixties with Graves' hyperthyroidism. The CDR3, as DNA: TGTGCCAGCAGTTGCAGGACAGGGGAGGCTTGCGAGCAGTACTTC. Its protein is CASSCRTGEACEQYF.